These 29 T cell receptor beta chains came from one sample sequenced in a study of T-cell reconstitution after alpha-beta-depleted transplantation in children. TCRbeta library preparation incorporated unique molecular identifiers. TCRdb itself ran the PCR reads through MiXCR, one entry per CDR3 protein. The sample includes 700,000 to 950,000 distinct CDR3 sequences, about 15% of them seen just once. Sample: PBMCs, mostly from graft donor cells, taken 360 days after TCRalphabeta/CD19-depleted stem cell transplant. These TCRs come from a male patient between 5 and 17 years old who had a stem cell transplant for acute lymphoblastic leukemia, so the T cells may come from the graft donor.

CDR3 region: CSVGTASYEQYF. CDR3 in DNA: TGCAGCGTAGGGACGGCATCCTACGAGCAGTACTTC. V gene TRBV29-1 combines with J gene TRBJ2-7; D might be TRBD1 or TRBD2, each matching 5 bases. This CDR3 region has 12 residues. The V gene's germline CDR1 is SQVTM and CDR2 ANQGSEA. The germline V and J ends were trimmed by 6 bases and 1 base, with 10 bases remaining between them.

This chain connects TRBV25-1 to TRBJ2-1; D unclear. The V and J ends lost 4 bases and 10 bases respectively, with 14 bases between them. This CDR3 is 13 amino acids long. Germline V lookup: CDR1 MGHDK, CDR2 SYGVNS. The CDR3 DNA is TGTGCCAGCAGTGTGGTCTCCACCCTGGAGCAGTTCTTC. This sequence encodes CASSVVSTLEQFF.

This clonotype has only a few counts. CDR3 DNA sequence: TGCGCCAGCAGCTTGGCCATCGGGGGTGAAGCTTTCTTT. It specifies CASSLAIGGEAFF. This chain links TRBV5-1 with TRBJ1-1; the D gene is possibly TRBD1 (5 bases). Germline V gives CDR1 SGHRS, CDR2 YFSETQ. The length of the CDR3 is 13 residues. The V and J ends lost 0 bases and 7 bases respectively, with 10 bases between them.

The chain joins TRBV6-5 to TRBJ2-7, with D possibly called TRBD1 or TRBD2 (5 bases each). V was pared by 4 bases and J by 6 bases, with 16 bases between. The CDR3 is made up of 14 amino acids. Germline V CDR1 and CDR2: MNHEY, SVGAGI. Written as DNA, the CDR3 is TGTGCCAGCAGTTGGGCCGGGGCCACCGCCGAGCAGTACTTC. Its translation: CASSWAGATAEQYF.

This clonotype was seen a handful of times. The V call is TRBV20-1, the J call TRBJ2-7; 11 nucleotides line up with TRBD2. V trimming: 3 bases; J trimming: 3 bases; junction bases outside the gene matches: 13. Germline CDR1 DFQATT, CDR2 SNEGSKA (reference sequence). The CDR3 extends over 17 amino acids. The CDR3 sequence is CSARDPARTSGFYEQYF. In nucleotides, the CDR3 is TGCAGTGCTAGGGACCCCGCTCGGACTAGCGGGTTCTACGAGCAGTACTTC.

V and J are TRBV2 and TRBJ2-3; 7 bases match TRBD1. The V and J ends lost 5 bases and 1 base, in that order; junction bases with no gene match: 6. CDR1 SNHLY and CDR2 FYNNEI come from the germline V gene. The CDR3 runs 15 residues. CDR3 in DNA: TGTGCCAGCAGTATAATTGGACAGGGCACAGATACGCAGTATTTT. Its translation: CASSIIGQGTDTQYF.

This clonotype has more than one count but fewer than ten. This chain connects TRBV12-3 or TRBV12-4 to TRBJ2-1; possibly TRBD1 for D (6 bases). This CDR3 comprises 16 residues. The V and J ends lost 3 bases and 4 bases respectively, with 16 bases between them. The CDR3 sequence is CASSFVQGSSYNEQFF. The DNA for the CDR3 is TGTGCCAGCAGTTTCGTTCAGGGGTCGTCGTACAATGAGCAGTTCTTC.

As regards this clonotype: A much bigger clone sits one base away, suggesting this may be a read error. The chain uses TRBV5-1 and TRBJ2-7; D uncertain. Germline V CDR1 and CDR2: SGHRS, YFSETQ. The CDR3 is made up of 11 amino acids. This CDR3 reads CSSSLNFEQYF. The CDR3 bases are TGCTCCAGCAGCTTGAATTTCGAGCAGTACTTC.

V is TRBV5-1 and J is TRBJ1-5; the match to TRBD1 covers 8 bases. The CDR3 is made up of 15 amino acids. V was clipped by 4 bases and J by 4 bases; unmatched bases: 7. CDR1 is SGHRS and CDR2 is YFSETQ in the germline V gene. CDR3 nucleotides: TGCGCCAGCAGCCCTACGACAGGGGCAAATCAGCCCCAGCATTTT. Amino acid sequence: CASSPTTGANQPQHF. The whole variable domain, filled in from reference TRBV5-1 and TRBJ1-5, reads KAGVTQTPRYLIKTRGQQVTLSCSPISGHRSVSWYQQTPGQGLQFLFEYFSETQRNKGNFPGRFSGRQFSNSRSEMNVSTLELGDSALYLCASSPTTGANQPQHFGDGTRLSIL.

The table lists this clonotype with a few counts. In DNA, the CDR3 is TGTGCCAGCTCACCTGCGACTAGCGGAACGAACACCGGGGAGCTGTTTTTT. Its protein is CASSPATSGTNTGELFF. This chain links TRBV18 with TRBJ2-2, with TRBD2 matching over 9 bases. CDR3 size: 17 residues. V was clipped by 3 bases and J by 0 bases; unmatched bases: 5. Germline V gene lookup returns CDR1 KGHSH and CDR2 LQKENI.

The chain uses TRBV1 and TRBJ2-7. TRBV1 is noted as a pseudogene. The CDR3 is 11 residues long. The chain's CDR3 is CTSLDYYEQYF. The CDR3, as DNA: TGCACCAGCCTTGACTACTACGAGCAGTACTTC.

The chain is built from TRBV6-1 and TRBJ2-1, with 12 positions matching TRBD2. CDR1 and CDR2 (germline): MNHNS, SASEGT. This CDR3 region has 15 residues. V shed 6 bases, J shed 4 bases, and the junction held 4 bases outside the gene matches. Here the CDR3 DNA reads TGTGCCAGCAGGATGACTAGCGGGAGTTACAATGAGCAGTTCTTC. This codes for CASRMTSGSYNEQFF.

This clonotype has a handful of counts. The rearrangement joins TRBV7-8 to TRBJ2-2; tentative D call: TRBD1 (7 bases). The CDR3 loop spans 15 amino acids. Trimming cost V 2 bases and J 4 bases, with 11 bases left between them. Germline assignment: CDR1 SGHVS and CDR2 FQNEAQ. The CDR3 region has the DNA TGTGCCAGCAGCTTACACAGGGGAGGCACCGGGGAGCTGTTTTTT. Translating gives CASSLHRGGTGELFF.

In its sample, this clonotype was seen many times. The rearrangement uses TRBV7-8 and TRBJ1-1; D gene uncertain. The CDR3 totals 12 residues. Germline CDR1 and CDR2: SGHVS and FQNEAQ. Trimming took off 4 bases at V and 4 bases at J, with 7 bases between the two ends. CDR3: CASSSGSTEAFF. The DNA of the CDR3 is TGTGCCAGCAGCTCCGGGTCCACTGAAGCTTTCTTT.

This chain uses TRBV14 with TRBJ1-2, with a possible D match to TRBD1 (6 bases). V lost 4 bases to trimming and J lost 4 bases, with 16 bases between them. This CDR3 is built from 15 residues. Germline V CDR1 and CDR2: SGHDN, FVKESK. CDR3: CASSLQGMTGYGYTF. The CDR3 DNA follows: TGTGCCAGCAGCCTACAGGGAATGACGGGCTATGGCTACACCTTC. The entire variable domain, with the rest obtained from reference TRBV14 and TRBJ1-2, is as follows: EAGVTQFPSHSVIEKGQTVTLRCDPISGHDNLYWYRRVMGKEIKFLLHFVKESKQDESGMPNNRFLAERTGGTYSTLKVQPAELEDSGVYFCASSLQGMTGYGYTFGSGTRLTVV.

This clonotype was seen a few times. The chain is built from TRBV4-1 and TRBJ1-4, with D hard to call. The CDR3 consists of 16 residues. Germline CDR1 and CDR2: MGHRA and YSYEKL. The V end lost 1 base, the J end lost 4 bases, and 13 bases lay between the germline ends. The CDR3 region has the DNA TGCGCCAGCAGCCAAGTGGAGGTCTTCGTTAATGAAAAACTGTTTTTT. It specifies CASSQVEVFVNEKLFF.

The J gene is TRBJ2-2, the V gene TRBV4-2, with unresolved D. Trimming took off 1 base at V and 0 bases at J, with 9 bases between the two ends. The CDR3 length is 16 residues. From germline, CDR1 is LGHNA and CDR2 YNFKEQ. CDR3 amino acids: CASSQVVVPNTGELFF. CDR3 DNA: TGTGCCAGCAGCCAAGTGGTGGTTCCGAACACCGGGGAGCTGTTTTTT.

J is TRBJ2-2 and V is TRBV7-3; D unresolved. Trimming shortened V by 5 bases and J by 0 bases, and 10 bases separated the two germline ends. The CDR3 totals 15 residues. Germline assignment: CDR1 SGHTA and CDR2 FQGTGA. The CDR3: CASSHGQPNTGELFF. The CDR3 bases are TGTGCCAGCAGCCACGGGCAGCCGAACACCGGGGAGCTGTTTTTT.

This clonotype was recorded many times. The J gene is TRBJ1-4, the V gene TRBV25-1; a possible D gene is TRBD1 (5 bases). The V gene's germline CDR1 is MGHDK and CDR2 SYGVNS. The CDR3 loop spans 15 amino acids. Trimming pared 4 bases from V and 2 bases from J, leaving 11 bases between. The CDR3 DNA reads TGTGCCAGCAGTGGAAGAGGGGTGACTAATGAAAAACTGTTTTTT. Encoded protein: CASSGRGVTNEKLFF.

This clonotype turned up a few times. The rearrangement joins TRBV20-1 to TRBJ2-7, with D unresolved. The CDR3 covers 14 residues. Germline CDR1 is DFQATT and CDR2 is SNEGSKA (reference sequence). V was shortened by 6 bases and J by 0 bases, with 15 bases between the two germline ends. This CDR3 reads CSARGRLRSYEQYF. CDR3 DNA: TGCAGTGCCCGTGGGCGGCTGCGCTCCTACGAGCAGTACTTC.

The V gene is TRBV5-1, the J gene TRBJ2-7, with 7 bases lining up with TRBD1. The CDR3 is 14 amino acids. V trimming: 7 bases; J trimming: 0 bases; junction bases outside the gene matches: 7. Germline lookup yields CDR1 SGHRS and CDR2 YFSETQ. The CDR3 DNA is TGCGCCAGCGGCCGGGACAGCGCCTCCTACGAGCAGTACTTC. Amino acids: CASGRDSASYEQYF.

The sample holds a few counts of this clonotype. As DNA, the CDR3 is TGCAGTGCTAGAGGGAAAGCGGGAGGAAGCTCCTACAATGAGCAGTTCTTC. Amino acid sequence: CSARGKAGGSSYNEQFF. The chain carries TRBV20-1 and TRBJ2-1; the match to TRBD2 covers 9 bases. V was pared by 1 base and J by 0 bases, with 7 bases of the junction left unmatched. CDR3 length: 17 amino acids. Looked up from germline, CDR1 is DFQATT and CDR2 is SNEGSKA (reference sequence).

The gene calls are TRBV7-3 and TRBJ2-1; D is unclear. Deletions cut 3 bases from V and 8 bases from J, with 14 bases between. The length of the CDR3 is 14 residues. Germline V gene lookup returns CDR1 SGHTA and CDR2 FQGTGA. The CDR3 loop is CASSFGVQSYEQFF. In DNA, the CDR3 is TGTGCCAGCAGCTTTGGGGTCCAGTCTTATGAGCAGTTCTTC.

This clonotype appeared many times. CDR3: CASSPLFGTGTYEQYF. The CDR3 coding sequence is TGCGCCAGCAGCCCCCTCTTTGGGACAGGGACCTACGAGCAGTACTTC. The chain employs TRBV4-1 and TRBJ2-7, with 9 bases that match TRBD1. The CDR3 contains 16 residues. The germline CDR1 and CDR2 sequences are MGHRA and YSYEKL. Trimming cost V 4 bases and J 2 bases; bases outside gene matches: 9.

This clonotype was recorded many times. V is TRBV12-3 or TRBV12-4 and J is TRBJ2-1; D possibly corresponds to TRBD2 (5 bases). Trimming took off 3 bases at V and 9 bases at J, with 18 bases between the two ends. CDR3 length equals 15 residues. The CDR3 spells CASSFGELVLTEQFF. The CDR3 nucleotides read TGTGCCAGCAGTTTCGGGGAGCTAGTATTGACTGAGCAGTTCTTC.

This rearrangement joins TRBV4-2 to TRBJ2-7, with 13 positions matching TRBD2. CDR1 is LGHNA, CDR2 YNFKEQ, per germline. The V gene end was trimmed by 5 bases and the J gene end by 2 bases; junction bases not matched to a gene: 9. The CDR3 extends over 17 amino acids. The CDR3 spells CASSKWGLAGLTYEQYF. CDR3 coding DNA: TGTGCCAGCAGCAAGTGGGGACTAGCGGGACTCACCTACGAGCAGTACTTC.

The genes are TRBV7-6 and TRBJ2-3, with D unclear. CDR1 SGHVS and CDR2 FNYEAQ come from the germline V gene. This CDR3 is built from 14 residues. The germline V and J ends were trimmed by 0 bases and 6 bases, with 10 bases remaining between them. In nucleotides, the CDR3 is TGTGCCAGCAGCTTAGCGCTCGGCAGTGATACGCAGTATTTT. This translates into CASSLALGSDTQYF.

The rearrangement links TRBV2 to TRBJ2-6, with TRBD2 as a possible D gene (6 bases). Trimming removed 7 bases at V and 0 bases at J, with 16 bases between. Germline V gene data show CDR1 as SNHLY and CDR2 as FYNNEI. The CDR3 consists of 17 residues. DNA of the CDR3: TGTGCCAGCAACCCTCGGGGGTTGAGCTCTGGGGCCAACGTCCTGACTTTC. Translation: CASNPRGLSSGANVLTF.

The V call is TRBV7-9, the J call TRBJ1-1; 8 nucleotides match TRBD1. This CDR3 is built from 15 residues. Trimming at V came to 5 bases and at J to 4 bases, leaving 9 bases not matched to a gene. CDR1 SEHNR and CDR2 FQNEAQ come from the germline V gene (reference sequence). The CDR3 nucleotides are TGTGCCAGCAGCGCCCGGACAGGGATAGGCACTGAAGCTTTCTTT. Protein sequence: CASSARTGIGTEAFF.